A selection of T cell receptor beta chains follows, all from one sample in a study of cytomegalovirus exposure and HLA in healthy donors. Profiled with immunoSEQ multiplex PCR; TCRdb holds only in-frame clones, not every one. The sample lists over 70,000 clones; roughly 70% were seen once. Sequencing used PBMCs. All receptors derive from a man aged 25 to 45 in good health and CMV-seropositive. Both conserved end residues are part of each CDR3. Fields, in order: clone size, V gene, J gene, CDR3 protein. Rows give clone size only sometimes, using once, few, many, or a class for an expanded clone.

>-|TRBV4-1|TRBJ1-1
CASSPQGLQTEAFF
>-|TRBV30|TRBJ2-7
CACLRDSIYEQYF
>-|TRBV19|TRBJ1-1
CASSMREYTEAFF
>-|TRBV19|TRBJ2-1
CASSMSASSYNEQFF
>-|TRBV7-6|TRBJ2-7
CASSLKAGGPYEQYF
>few|TRBV5-4|TRBJ1-1
CASSTGGNTEAFF
>-|TRBV18|TRBJ1-6
CASSPNGDSPLHF
>once|TRBV12-5|TRBJ1-1
CASGLAGYTEAFF
>-|TRBV7-6|TRBJ2-1
CASSSRQGHEQFF
>-|TRBV4-3|TRBJ2-5
CASSQDREEEETQYF
>-|TRBV10-3|TRBJ2-1
CAIAAGGRGNNEQFF
>-|TRBV28|TRBJ1-2
CASIPTGTGLYGYTF
>-|TRBV7-9|TRBJ2-4
CASSVNLAKNIQYF
>-|TRBV2|TRBJ2-3
CASRQTSGITDTQYF
>-|TRBV15|TRBJ2-7
CATRWNRGIDEQYF
>-|TRBV7-9|TRBJ2-2
CASSRLDRDDFTGELFF
>-|TRBV27|TRBJ2-5
CASSFFSGRVRTQYF
>-|TRBV7-2|TRBJ2-4
CASSSWTSGLAKNIQYF
>-|TRBV7-8|TRBJ2-7
CASTLSGGAIEQYF
>few|TRBV4-3|TRBJ1-5
CASSQETGRGHQPQHF
>-|TRBV10-1|TRBJ1-1
CASSADRRLNTEAFF
>-|TRBV13|TRBJ1-2
CASSLVSRTANYGYPF
>-|TRBV19|TRBJ2-2
CASSLLAGLSGELFF
>-|TRBV10-1|TRBJ2-2
CASSGSPRGTWASTGELFF
>-|TRBV4-1|TRBJ2-2
CASSPLGLAGTGELFF
>-|TRBV19|TRBJ2-5
CASSKQLFGGETQYF
>-|TRBV5-4|TRBJ1-1
CASSVGQVEAEAFF
>-|TRBV5-1|TRBJ1-1
CASSSGTANTEAFF
>-|TRBV7-6|TRBJ1-1
CASSSGRNTEAFF
>-|TRBV27|TRBJ1-1
CATSPGTGNTEAFF
>-|TRBV9|TRBJ2-7
CASSAGQGAAYEQYF
>-|TRBV9|TRBJ2-2
CASSYAGTGGTGELFF
>-|TRBV5-1|TRBJ2-7
CASSLARGDEQYF
>-|TRBV25-1|TRBJ1-2
CASLGGATYGYTF
>-|TRBV5-1|TRBJ2-7
CASSDGAGEVGEQYF
>-|TRBV4-2|TRBJ1-5
CASSRGGDSNQPQNF
>few|TRBV6-5|TRBJ2-1
CASRLSGSSYNEQFF
>-|TRBV28|TRBJ2-7
CASRQGTSYEQYF
>once|TRBV5-6|TRBJ1-1
CASSSYEKNTEAFF
>few|TRBV18|TRBJ2-5
CASSPVGAEGETQYF
>-|TRBV5-4|TRBJ2-3
CASSSQGTDTQYF
>-|TRBV2|TRBJ2-7
CASSSPPGLAGSSNEQYF
>-|TRBV19|TRBJ2-2
CALGALTGELFF
>once|TRBV7-2|TRBJ1-2
CASSLEAGRPGYTF
>-|TRBV4-2|TRBJ2-1
CASSQGQGTHNEQFF
>-|TRBV27|TRBJ2-5
CASSTTRSTIMETQYF
>-|TRBV7-2|TRBJ2-3
CASSLADRSDTQYF
>few|TRBV28|TRBJ1-5
CASSSYSNQPQHF
>-|TRBV15|TRBJ1-1
CATSREAGADTEAFF
>-|TRBV19|TRBJ1-2
CASSISGTGVPGYTF